This TCR beta chain came from a study of T cell changes during pregnancy in multiple sclerosis. The CDR3 covers 12 residues. V was pared by 5 bases and J by 8 bases, with 5 bases of the junction left unmatched. Germline V gene lookup returns CDR1 MNHNY and CDR2 SVGAGI (reference sequence). TCRdb keeps only in-frame clones here, not all; method: immunoSEQ multiplex PCR. The sample yields around 62,000 clones, 80% to 90% seen once. This chain connects TRBV6-6 to TRBJ1-2; 7 bases agree with TRBD1. The receptor's source is a female donor with multiple sclerosis, enrolled in a pregnancy study. Specimen: peripheral blood, collected in the first trimester of pregnancy. CDR3 bases: TGTGCCAGCAGTCGGGACAGCGAAGGCTACACCTTC. Translating gives CASSRDSEGYTF.